These T cell receptor beta chains were read from a single sample in a study of OX40 agonist ivuxolimab in advanced cancers. Method: immunoSEQ multiplex PCR; TCRdb's copy keeps in-frame clones and lacks some. The sample lists 90,000 to 120,000 clones, 85% to 95% occurring once. Sequenced material: CD4+ or CD8+ T cells sorted from blood, taken in a trial of the OX40 agonist ivuxolimab. These receptors were collected from an adult with an advanced solid tumor such as melanoma, head and neck, liver or kidney cancer. Each CDR3 is given without its conserved first and last residue. Fields, in order: CDR3 protein, V gene, J gene, CDR3 length.

CDR3 protein: ASSYVGFVTQH
V gene: TRBV7-2
J gene: TRBJ1-5
CDR3 length: 11

CDR3 protein: ASSWDSKNIQY
V gene: TRBV6-1
J gene: TRBJ2-4
CDR3 length: 11

CDR3 protein: ASTSEETQY
V gene: TRBV11-3
J gene: TRBJ2-5
CDR3 length: 9

CDR3 protein: ASRMRVDHIEQF
V gene: TRBV27
J gene: TRBJ2-1
CDR3 length: 12

CDR3 protein: ASSPLLAGETGELF
V gene: TRBV18
J gene: TRBJ2-2
CDR3 length: 14

CDR3 protein: ASSYSRGDEAF
V gene: TRBV6-6
J gene: TRBJ1-1
CDR3 length: 11

CDR3 protein: ASSPGLAGGPSYEQY
V gene: TRBV5-1
J gene: TRBJ2-7
CDR3 length: 15

CDR3 protein: ASHPQGDQPQH
V gene: TRBV5-4
J gene: TRBJ1-5
CDR3 length: 11

CDR3 protein: ASSPLTGGTEAF
V gene: TRBV18
J gene: TRBJ1-1
CDR3 length: 12

CDR3 protein: ASSLDRGRAYEQY
V gene: TRBV5-6
J gene: TRBJ2-7
CDR3 length: 13

CDR3 protein: ASSSVGQETQY
V gene: TRBV7-3
J gene: TRBJ2-5
CDR3 length: 11